Below, 2 T cell receptor beta chains from the same sample are listed, as sequenced in a study of cytotoxic CD8 clonotypes in ibrutinib-treated CLL. Here immunoSEQ multiplex PCR was the method, and the copy in TCRdb shows in-frame clones only, minus some. This sample has over 150,000 clones, with over 60% found just once. This sample comprised PBMCs, obtained after 24 months of ibrutinib treatment. The receptors derive from a human donor with chronic lymphocytic leukemia.

The chain combines TRBV11-2 with TRBJ2-3; 10 nucleotides line up with TRBD2. V gave up 1 base and J gave up 2 bases; unmatched junction bases: 3. The CDR3 spans 16 residues. Germline CDR1 and CDR2: SGHAT and FQNNGV. In DNA, the CDR3 is TGTGCCAGCAGCTTAGGAGCGGGAGGGACCACAGATACGCAGTATTTT. Protein product: CASSLGAGGTTDTQYF.

The chain employs TRBV6-5 and TRBJ1-5, with no clear D. The germline V gene encodes CDR1 MNHEY and CDR2 SVGAGI. Between the trimmed V and J ends, which lost 6 bases and 3 bases, there was a span of 15 bases. This CDR3 spans 15 amino acids. Written as DNA, the CDR3 is TGTGCCAGCAGCTCCCGTGATGAGTTCAATCAGCCCCAGCATTTT. Its translation is CASSSRDEFNQPQHF.